The 12 T cell receptor beta chains listed next were all sequenced from one sample in a study of blood T cell repertoires in COVID-19. Some clones are missing from TCRdb's copy, which holds only in-frame ones; the method was immunoSEQ multiplex PCR. The sample has about 160,000 clones; about 80% are singletons. The material sequenced was peripheral blood. These TCRs come from a woman aged 40 to 50 with COVID-19, enrolled during active disease.

Only one count was recorded for this clone. The J gene is TRBJ2-7, the V gene TRBV28, with 10 bases identical to TRBD1. Germline lookup yields CDR1 MDHEN and CDR2 SYDVKM. V lost 5 bases and J lost 4; bases outside the gene matches: 8. The CDR3 covers 15 residues. CDR3 amino acids: CASSPGQGVGYEQYF. The CDR3 DNA reads as TGTGCCAGCAGTCCCGGACAGGGGGTCGGATACGAGCAGTACTTC.

In its sample, this clone was seen a few times. The J gene is TRBJ1-1, the V gene TRBV7-3; 9 bases are a match to TRBD1. V dropped 5 bases and J dropped 4; count of bases not matched to a gene: 8. CDR1 and CDR2 (germline): SGHTA, FQGTGA. The CDR3 is 15 residues long. In DNA form, the CDR3 reads TGTGCCAGCAGCCCACAGGGGGCCGCGGTCACTGAAGCTTTCTTT. Encoded protein: CASSPQGAAVTEAFF.

The chain employs TRBV11-2 and TRBJ2-3; 11 bases line up with TRBD2. J lost 0 bases, V lost 5 bases, and 13 bases had no gene match. The CDR3 loop spans 19 amino acids. The V gene's germline CDR1 is SGHAT and CDR2 FQNNGV. The CDR3 is CASSQIHRTSGSSTDTQYF. The DNA for the CDR3 is TGTGCCAGCAGCCAAATTCATCGGACTAGCGGGTCTAGCACAGATACGCAGTATTTT.

The chain couples TRBV7-8 to TRBJ2-5; 8 bases are a match to TRBD1. Germline V gene data show CDR1 as SGHVS and CDR2 as FQNEAQ. The trim removed 4 bases at V and 5 bases at J, leaving 9 bases unmatched. The CDR3 is 15 amino acids. For the CDR3, the DNA is TGTGCCAGCAGCTCTGGACAGGGAAAGAGGGAGACCCAGTACTTC. This sequence encodes CASSSGQGKRETQYF.

The chain uses TRBV9 and TRBJ1-6, with D possibly TRBD1 on 5 matching bases. V was pared by 2 bases and J by 9 bases, with 12 bases between. The CDR3 has 14 amino acids. In germline, CDR1 is SGDLS, CDR2 YYNGEE. CDR3 sequence (DNA): TGTGCCAGCAGCGTCGGACAACCAGTTTCACCCCTCCACTTT. Amino acids: CASSVGQPVSPLHF.

The chain carries TRBV9 and TRBJ1-2; no clear D. The germline gives CDR1 SGDLS, CDR2 YYNGEE. Trimming cost V 0 bases and J 4 bases, with 13 bases left between them. This CDR3 has 15 residues. The CDR3 here is CASSVATRAGYGYTF. The CDR3 DNA reads as TGTGCCAGCAGCGTAGCCACCCGAGCGGGCTATGGCTACACCTTC. The full variable domain, completed using reference TRBV9 and TRBJ1-2, is DSGVTQTPKHLITATGQRVTLRCSPRSGDLSVYWYQQSLDQGLQFLIQYYNGEERAKGNILERFSAQQFPDLHSELNLSSLELGDSALYFCASSVATRAGYGYTFGSGTRLTVV.

This clone has a single count. The chain carries TRBV15 and TRBJ2-1, with 8 positions matching TRBD1. In germline, CDR1 is LNHNV, CDR2 YYDKDF (reference sequence). The CDR3 extends over 15 amino acids. The trim removed 3 bases at V and 6 bases at J, leaving 7 bases unmatched. The CDR3 DNA sequence: TGTGCCACCAGCAGGCGAGGACAGGGTCCCAATGAGCAGTTCTTC. Protein product: CATSRRGQGPNEQFF. Full variable domain (remainder filled in from reference TRBV15 and TRBJ2-1): DAMVIQNPRYQVTQFGKPVTLSCSQTLNHNVMYWYQQKSSQAPKLLFHYYDKDFNNEADTPDNFQSRRPNTSFCFLDIRSPGLGDTAMYLCATSRRGQGPNEQFFGPGTRLTVL.

This sequence joins TRBV9 and TRBJ1-2; D perhaps matches TRBD1 (5 bases). Per the germline V gene, CDR1 is SGDLS and CDR2 is YYNGEE. Trimming took 4 bases from V and 8 from J, leaving 15 bases between them. The CDR3 runs to 13 residues. DNA of the CDR3: TGTGCCAGCAGCTCAGTCCAGGGTAGGGGCTACACCTTC. Its translation is CASSSVQGRGYTF.

The chain employs TRBV2 and TRBJ1-5; 7 bases map to TRBD1. The CDR3 is 14 residues long. V dropped 7 bases and J dropped 7; count of bases not matched to a gene: 10. CDR1 and CDR2 from the germline V gene are SNHLY and FYNNEI. The CDR3 is CASTLEGAEQPQHF. CDR3 in DNA: TGTGCCAGCACCCTCGAGGGGGCGGAGCAGCCCCAGCATTTT.

This chain links TRBV4-1 with TRBJ1-4; tentatively, D is TRBD1 (5 bases). Trimming stripped 7 bases from V and 4 bases from J, with 19 bases between. The CDR3 loop spans 16 amino acids. The germline V gene encodes CDR1 MGHRA and CDR2 YSYEKL. The CDR3 nucleotides read TGCGCCAGCACGCCTCGGGGGGATCTGGGTAATGAAAAACTGTTTTTT. Translation: CASTPRGDLGNEKLFF.

V is TRBV5-6 and J is TRBJ1-2; unclear D gene. The CDR3 totals 13 residues. Trimming took off 1 base at V and 1 base at J, with 5 bases between the two ends. Germline CDR1 and CDR2: SGHDT and YYEEEE. The CDR3 sequence: CASSLNINYGYTF. Written as DNA, the CDR3 is TGTGCCAGCAGCTTGAACATTAACTATGGCTACACCTTC.

The chain uses TRBV20-1 and TRBJ1-5, with TRBD1 as a possible D gene (5 bases). CDR3 length equals 16 residues. Germline V gene sequence: CDR1 DFQATT, CDR2 SNEGSKA (reference sequence). V lost 3 bases to trimming and J lost 0 bases, with 15 bases between them. The CDR3 spells CSASSLRQGSNQPQHF. CDR3 DNA sequence: TGCAGTGCTAGTAGCCTGCGGCAGGGTAGCAATCAGCCCCAGCATTTT.